The entry that follows covers one TCR beta chain sequence. This receptor's antigen is unknown. Qualities for individual bases were not recorded, and no much larger clone is one base off. The data derive from a study of blood T cell repertoires in COVID-19 (dated by TCRdb to about 2020). Study-level background: Samples covering the acute and convalescent phases of COVID-19 were provided by collaborators in the United States, Italy and Spain. The prospective study material was composed of cDNA or gDNA derived from T cells, B-cell-depleted T cells, or PBMCs. Where HLA class I and class II types were available, the types were taken from metadata supplied by the sample provider, not from assay-based typing. Deeply sampled blood TCRbeta repertoires from subjects exposed to, actively infected with, or recovered from COVID-19 were included in the dataset. The repertoires were released in a freely available public database meant as a resource for research on the immune response to SARS-CoV-2. Samples were obtained from the ongoing ImmuneRACE study (first 160 participants) and from roughly 1,300 subjects provided by 6 global collaborators. Sample metadata almost always included a de-identified subject ID, COVID-19 status, age in years and sex. General study outcomes and caveats: Clinical and demographic metadata were provided uncurated, with the amount varying by source and participant.

A second Seattle source provided samples from volunteer blood donors who had recovered from COVID-19. The collaborating institutions used their own protocols to collect whole blood in K2EDTA tubes. For TCRbeta analysis, collaborators shipped samples as frozen whole blood, isolated PBMCs, or DNA extracted from either of those sample types. The immunoSEQ Assay, a bias-controlled multiplex PCR, was used to amplify TCRbeta CDR3 regions from genomic DNA. Regarding the original processing steps: The number of nucleated cells in each sample was estimated from the amplification of reference gene primers within the assay. Sequence reads were collapsed and filtered to measure the absolute abundance of every unique TCRbeta CDR3 rearrangement. Productive Simpson clonality was computed per sample as the square root of Simpson's diversity index over productive rearrangements. The immuneACCESS repertoire file appears here via TCRdb, limited to in-frame rearrangements. These files lack a portion of the clones; in checked studies, under half of the deficit traces to unresolved V genes, and the cause of the others is not known. The V and J calls and clone size were taken over from that table, and D and trimming were inferred from the DNA. This sample is represented by 250,000 to 350,000 clones; approximately 87% of them were singletons. About 7.8% of the sample comes from the top ten.

Sequencing was done on a sample of peripheral blood. This clonotype originated in a woman aged 45-65 years who had recovered from COVID-19.

The CDR3 sequence is CASSLDIVPYEQYF. The nucleotide sequence reads as follows: TGTGCCAGCAGCTTAGATATAGTCCCCTACGAGCAGTACTTC. The rearranged chain carries TRBV7-9 and TRBJ2-7, with the identity of the D gene unclear. V and J lose 1 base and 2 bases, and a span of 9 bases separates them. The CDR3 starts with the cysteine, ends with the phenylalanine, and has 14 residues. Solely the CDR3 DNA is kept, with 42 bases framed from the first base. In the germline V gene (reference sequence), CDR1 corresponds to SEHNR and CDR2 to FQNEAQ.